This passage covers 17 T cell receptor beta chains from one sample sequenced in a study of CD4 T cells in relation to SARS-CoV-2 and coronaviruses. Before the COVID-19 pandemic, during about 2010-2019, CD4+ T cells were taken from unexposed donors. After roughly ten days of culture, CD4+ T cells were isolated. These receptors' targets are unknown. Only in-frame clones appear in the TCRdb table, and some are missing; sequencing was by immunoSEQ multiplex PCR. The sample shows 18,000 or so clones, 70% to 75% of them seen only once. Sequencing was performed on CD4+ T cells from PBMCs, cultured in vitro. Every receptor here comes from a human donor in good health.

The chain has TRBV19 and TRBJ2-2; the D is unclear. The CDR3 contains 12 residues. Germline CDR1 is LNHDA and CDR2 is SQIVND (reference sequence). The V gene lost 5 bases and the J gene lost 7 bases, with 8 bases spanning the gap. CDR3 region: CASSQVGGELFF. The CDR3 DNA is TGTGCCAGTAGTCAGGTCGGCGGGGAGCTGTTTTTT.

This clone was found once. This rearrangement joins TRBV18 to TRBJ2-5; 8 positions agree with TRBD2. The CDR3 loop spans 13 amino acids. Unmatched junction bases numbered 3, after V lost 5 bases and J lost 4 bases. Germline V CDR1 and CDR2: KGHSH, LQKENI. The CDR3 DNA is TGTGCCAGCTCAACGGGAGGGACAGAGACCCAGTACTTC. The encoded protein is CASSTGGTETQYF. Full variable domain (outside the CDR3, taken from reference TRBV18 and TRBJ2-5): NAGVMQNPRHLVRRRGQEARLRCSPMKGHSHVYWYRQLPEEGLKFMVYLQKENIIDESGMPKERFSAEFPKEGPSILRIQQVVRGDSAAYFCASSTGGTETQYFGPGTRLLVL.

V usage is TRBV3-1 (or the pseudogene TRBV3-2) and J usage is TRBJ1-4; the D is unclear. With 4 bases removed from V and 8 bases from J, the gap between germline ends came to 17 bases. The CDR3 spans 15 residues. In germline, CDR1 is LGHDT, CDR2 YNNKEL (reference sequence). CDR3 in DNA: TGTGCCAGCAGCCGAAGGTCCGGGGTTCGCGAAAAACTGTTTTTT. Translated: CASSRRSGVREKLFF.

The chain recombines TRBV6-5 with TRBJ2-1, with 15 bases aligning to TRBD2. CDR3 length: 16 residues. Germline assignment: CDR1 MNHEY and CDR2 SVGAGI. Unmatched junction bases numbered 3, after V lost 2 bases and J lost 7 bases. The CDR3 nucleotides read TGTGCCAGCAGTTACGCCGGGACTAGCGGGAGGAATGAGCAGTTCTTC. The encoded protein is CASSYAGTSGRNEQFF.

The chain has TRBV5-5 and TRBJ1-1; the match to TRBD1 covers 8 bases. The CDR3 loop spans 13 amino acids. Trimming at V came to 1 base and at J to 11 bases, leaving 7 bases not matched to a gene. From germline, CDR1 is SGHKS and CDR2 YYEKEE (reference sequence). CDR3 bases: TGTGCCAGCAGCTTGACCGACAGGGGTTGGGCTTTCTTT. It translates to CASSLTDRGWAFF.

The chain couples TRBV6-1 to TRBJ1-1; TRBD1 might be the D (5 bases). Per germline, CDR1 MNHNS and CDR2 SASEGT. The CDR3 has 12 residues. V lost 5 bases, J lost 11 bases, and 15 bases lay in between. CDR3: CASSRSGDDAFF. CDR3 DNA: TGTGCCAGCAGTCGCTCGGGGGACGACGCTTTCTTT.

This chain joins TRBV2 and TRBJ2-7; D perhaps matches TRBD1 (5 bases). The germline CDR1 and CDR2 sequences are SNHLY and FYNNEI. The CDR3 runs 15 residues. Trimming took off 3 bases at V and 0 bases at J, with 12 bases between the two ends. The CDR3 nucleotides read TGTGCCAGCAGTGAGAAACAGGCGAGCTCCTACGAGCAGTACTTC. Encoded protein: CASSEKQASSYEQYF.

J is TRBJ2-6 and V is TRBV11-1; D ambiguous. The CDR3 is made up of 15 amino acids. V shed 4 bases and J shed 4 bases, with 11 bases lying between them. The germline CDR1 and CDR2 sequences are SGHAT and FQDESV (reference sequence). The chain's CDR3 is CASSSAEAGANVLTF. DNA for the CDR3: TGTGCCAGCAGCTCGGCCGAGGCAGGGGCCAACGTCCTGACTTTC.

The rearrangement uses TRBV2 and TRBJ2-7; 14 nucleotides agree with TRBD2. V trimming: 6 bases; J trimming: 3 bases; junction bases outside the gene matches: 7. Germline V gives CDR1 SNHLY, CDR2 FYNNEI. CDR3 length: 16 amino acids. CDR3 DNA: TGTGCCAGCAGCAGACTAGCGGGGGGGTTAAACTACGAGCAGTACTTC. Amino acids: CASSRLAGGLNYEQYF.

The J gene is TRBJ1-2, the V gene TRBV19, with D possibly matching TRBD1 (5 bases). Trimming took off 5 bases at V and 3 bases at J, with 19 bases between the two ends. The length of the CDR3 is 16 residues. CDR1 LNHDA and CDR2 SQIVND come from the germline V gene (reference sequence). The CDR3: CASSSRLVRGDYGYTF. As DNA, the CDR3 is TGTGCCAGTAGTTCTCGTTTGGTCCGAGGGGACTATGGCTACACCTTC.

The J gene is TRBJ2-5, the V gene TRBV24-1, with TRBD1 matching 9 bases. Germline CDR1 and CDR2: KGHDR and SFDVKD. V was clipped by 4 bases and J by 4 bases; unmatched bases: 6. This CDR3 is 15 amino acids long. Written as DNA, the CDR3 is TGTGCCACCAGTGACTCGGGACAGGGAGGAGAGACCCAGTACTTC. This sequence encodes CATSDSGQGGETQYF.

The chain is built from TRBV4-2 and TRBJ2-1; 12 positions agree with TRBD2. V dropped 3 bases and J dropped 0; count of bases not matched to a gene: 9. The germline gives CDR1 LGHNA, CDR2 YNFKEQ. This CDR3 comprises 19 residues. The CDR3 coding sequence is TGTGCCAGCAGCCAGGCGTGGACTAGCGGGACTGGCTCCTACAATGAGCAGTTCTTC. Residues: CASSQAWTSGTGSYNEQFF.

This chain uses TRBV25-1 with TRBJ2-3, with 7 positions matching TRBD1. There are 14 residues in the CDR3. Germline V gene sequence: CDR1 MGHDK, CDR2 SYGVNS. J was trimmed by 0 bases and V by 6 bases; bases with no gene match: 3. The CDR3 region is CASRDRLSTDTQYF. The CDR3 DNA follows: TGTGCCAGCAGGGACAGGTTAAGCACAGATACGCAGTATTTT.

V and J are TRBV6-5 and TRBJ1-2; maybe TRBD1 (6 bases). The V gene lost 5 bases and the J gene lost 3 bases, with 16 bases spanning the gap. Germline values: CDR1 MNHEY, CDR2 SVGAGI. The CDR3 sequence is 15 residues long. The CDR3: CASSPTDRHYYGYTF. In nucleotides, the CDR3 is TGTGCCAGCAGTCCCACGGACAGACATTACTATGGCTACACCTTC.

This clone was seen a single time. The CDR3 region has the DNA TGTGCCACCTCCTTGGAGGGGAACACCGGGGAGCTGTTTTTT. It encodes CATSLEGNTGELFF. This chain joins TRBV6-4 and TRBJ2-2, with TRBD2 as a possible D gene (6 bases). Trimming stripped 10 bases from V and 1 base from J, with 13 bases between. Germline V gene sequence: CDR1 MRHNA, CDR2 SNTAGT. CDR3 length equals 14 residues.

The chain is built from TRBV7-9 and TRBJ1-2; maybe TRBD1 (5 bases). The V gene lost 1 base and the J gene lost 4 bases, with 10 bases spanning the gap. Germline assignment: CDR1 SEHNR and CDR2 FQNEAQ (reference sequence). The CDR3 spans 14 residues. Here the CDR3 DNA reads TGTGCCAGCAGCTTAGTAGGGGAGAGCTATGGCTACACCTTC. Amino acid sequence: CASSLVGESYGYTF.

The table lists this clone with a count of one. The V gene is TRBV27, the J gene TRBJ2-7, with D perhaps being TRBD1 or TRBD2 (5 bases each). Germline V gene sequence: CDR1 MNHEY, CDR2 SMNVEV (reference sequence). V was clipped by 9 bases and J by 5 bases, with 20 bases between them. CDR3 size: 14 residues. In DNA form, the CDR3 reads TGTGCCAGTAGCCTGTCCCCCAGGGACCACGAGCAGTACTTC. It is translated as CASSLSPRDHEQYF.